These 22 T cell receptor beta chains came from one sample sequenced in a study of cytomegalovirus exposure and HLA in healthy donors. In the PCR, 60 Vbeta and 13 Jbeta primers were used. The repertoire was sequenced with immunoSEQ multiplex PCR; TCRdb's copy has only in-frame clones and lacks some. Among around 120,000 clones listed, 82% were seen once. Sequencing input: PBMCs. The receptor source for this set is a male donor in good health and CMV-seropositive.

This rearrangement joins TRBV7-6 to TRBJ1-3; unclear D gene. Trimming removed 5 bases at V and 0 bases at J, with 11 bases between. From germline, CDR1 is SGHVS and CDR2 FNYEAQ. The length of the CDR3 is 15 residues. The CDR3 loop is CASSPHSDSGNTIYF. The CDR3 nucleotides read TGTGCCAGCAGCCCCCACAGTGACTCTGGAAACACCATATATTTT.

In DNA, the CDR3 is TGTGCCAGCAGTTTCCCCATGCGCGGGGAGCAGTTCTTC. Translating it yields CASSFPMRGEQFF. This sequence joins TRBV28 and TRBJ2-1, with D maybe TRBD2 (5 bases). Looked up from germline, CDR1 is MDHEN and CDR2 is SYDVKM. V lost 3 bases and J 10 bases, leaving 13 bases between the germline ends. This CDR3 has 13 amino acids.

V is TRBV28 and J is TRBJ1-2; D may be TRBD1 (6 bases). Germline CDR1 is MDHEN and CDR2 is SYDVKM. The CDR3 runs 14 residues. V lost 6 bases to trimming and J lost 8 bases, with 19 bases between them. CDR3 sequence: CASRDDRMGWGYTF. In DNA form, the CDR3 reads TGTGCCAGCAGAGACGACAGGATGGGCTGGGGCTACACCTTC.

Here the CDR3 reads CASSVGYRGYEQYF. The CDR3 bases are TGTGCCAGCAGCGTAGGGTACAGGGGATACGAGCAGTACTTC. The rearrangement uses TRBV9 and TRBJ2-7, with 7 bases that match TRBD1. The germline V gene has CDR1 SGDLS and CDR2 YYNGEE. Germline trimming cut 0 bases from V and 4 bases from J; bases unmatched to any gene: 4. The CDR3 has 14 residues.

A word on this clone: This sample also contains other DNA sequences that code for the same CDR3. The chain uses TRBV7-2 and TRBJ2-7, with D perhaps TRBD2 (5 bases). The CDR3 length is 14 residues. The germline gives CDR1 SGHTA, CDR2 FQGNSA. V shed 3 bases and J shed 2 bases, with 11 bases lying between them. The CDR3 bases are TGTGCCAGCAGCTTGATGGCGGGCGCCTACGAGCAGTACTTC. This gives the protein CASSLMAGAYEQYF.

The rearrangement joins TRBV7-2 to TRBJ2-4, with TRBD2 as a possible D gene (5 bases). Germline loops: CDR1 SGHTA, CDR2 FQGNSA. V lost 4 bases and J 6 bases, leaving 13 bases between the germline ends. The CDR3 length is 14 residues. The CDR3 loop is CASSSPASTNIQYF. CDR3 DNA sequence: TGTGCCAGCAGCTCCCCCGCTAGCACAAACATTCAGTACTTC.

The CDR3 DNA reads as TGTGCCAGCAGCTTAGCGAGCGGGTTAGACTATGGCTACACCTTC. It is translated as CASSLASGLDYGYTF. The chain uses TRBV7-2 and TRBJ1-2; D unresolved. The CDR3 consists of 15 residues. Germline V lookup: CDR1 SGHTA, CDR2 FQGNSA. V lost 0 bases and J 3 bases, leaving 11 bases between the germline ends.

The chain recombines TRBV27 with TRBJ2-7, with D possibly being TRBD1 (6 bases). Deletions cut 5 bases from V and 3 bases from J, with 17 bases between. Germline values: CDR1 MNHEY, CDR2 SMNVEV (reference sequence). The CDR3 has 15 amino acids. CDR3 sequence: CASSVPQGNNYEQYF. The DNA of the CDR3 is TGTGCCAGCAGTGTCCCCCAGGGGAACAACTACGAGCAGTACTTC.

The chain combines TRBV7-9 with TRBJ2-7; 13 positions match TRBD2. CDR1 and CDR2 (germline): SEHNR, FQNEAQ (reference sequence). V lost 5 bases to trimming and J lost 6 bases; unmatched junction nucleotides: 7. The CDR3 is made up of 15 amino acids. CDR3 sequence reads: CASSPRLAGGGEQYF. In DNA, the CDR3 is TGTGCCAGCAGCCCTCGACTAGCGGGAGGCGGCGAGCAGTACTTC.

The chain links TRBV7-9 to TRBJ2-1; D unclear. Trimming took 1 base from V and 7 from J, leaving 8 bases between them. The length of the CDR3 is 13 residues. Germline assignment: CDR1 SEHNR and CDR2 FQNEAQ (reference sequence). CDR3 bases: TGTGCCAGCAGCTTAGGACTCTTTAATGAGCAGTTCTTC. This sequence encodes CASSLGLFNEQFF.

V is TRBV5-6 and J is TRBJ2-1, with 7 bases fitting TRBD2. The V and J ends lost 2 bases and 0 bases, in that order; junction bases with no gene match: 5. Per germline, CDR1 SGHDT and CDR2 YYEEEE. The CDR3 sequence is 16 residues long. In nucleotides, the CDR3 is TGTGCCAGCAGCTTCTTTGGCGGGAGCTCCTACAATGAGCAGTTCTTC. It yields the protein CASSFFGGSSYNEQFF.

This sequence joins TRBV28 and TRBJ1-5; TRBD1 matches at 7 bases. From germline, CDR1 is MDHEN and CDR2 SYDVKM. Trimming at V came to 2 bases and at J to 5 bases, leaving 15 bases not matched to a gene. There are 18 residues in the CDR3. As DNA, the CDR3 is TGTGCCAGCAGTTTAACCCCCCCAGTGACAGGGTGGTATCAGCCCCAGCATTTT. Amino acid sequence: CASSLTPPVTGWYQPQHF.

The chain carries TRBV7-2 and TRBJ2-6; the D is unclear. Trimming left V 0 bases short and J 15 bases short, with 15 bases between. The CDR3 runs to 14 residues. In germline, CDR1 is SGHTA, CDR2 FQGNSA. CDR3 sequence: CASSLALSSHGLTF. In DNA form, the CDR3 reads TGTGCCAGCAGCTTAGCGCTATCCTCTCACGGCCTGACTTTC.

This clone was seen more than once but under ten times. This sequence joins TRBV9 and TRBJ2-5, with TRBD1 identical over 7 bases. The CDR3 is made up of 15 amino acids. Trimming cost V 4 bases and J 0 bases; bases outside gene matches: 6. From germline, CDR1 is SGDLS and CDR2 YYNGEE. The CDR3 DNA is TGTGCCAGCAGCCTCGGGACAGTTTACCAAGAGACCCAGTACTTC. It yields the protein CASSLGTVYQETQYF. Full variable domain (missing parts from reference TRBV9 and TRBJ2-5): DSGVTQTPKHLITATGQRVTLRCSPRSGDLSVYWYQQSLDQGLQFLIQYYNGEERAKGNILERFSAQQFPDLHSELNLSSLELGDSALYFCASSLGTVYQETQYFGPGTRLLVL.

The rearrangement uses TRBV11-3 and TRBJ2-1; 14 nucleotides agree with TRBD2. V dropped 5 bases and J dropped 3; count of bases not matched to a gene: 6. CDR3 length: 17 residues. From germline, CDR1 is SGHNT and CDR2 YENEEA. DNA of the CDR3: TGTGCCAGCAGCCTGGGACTAGCGGGAGATTTCTACAATGAGCAGTTCTTC. The encoded protein is CASSLGLAGDFYNEQFF.

Concerning this clone itself: Germline is not matched at one junction end, which may reflect a read error. V gene TRBV4-2 combines with J gene TRBJ2-1, with 11 nucleotides matching TRBD2. CDR1 LGHNA and CDR2 YNFKEQ come from the germline V gene. The length of the CDR3 is 18 residues. As DNA, the CDR3 is TGTGCCCGCAGCCAAGTAGGGATAGCGGGAGGGCCGGGCAATGAGCAGTTCTTC. This gives the protein CARSQVGIAGGPGNEQFF.

The chain uses TRBV7-2 and TRBJ2-3, with 7 bases fitting TRBD2. This CDR3 is 15 amino acids long. The V gene's germline CDR1 is SGHTA and CDR2 FQGNSA. V was clipped by 0 bases and J by 6 bases; unmatched bases: 6. The DNA for the CDR3 is TGTGCCAGCAGCTTAGCGCGGGAGCGATTGGATACGCAGTATTTT. It is translated as CASSLARERLDTQYF.

V gene TRBV30 combines with J gene TRBJ2-1; unclear D gene. The length of the CDR3 is 13 residues. Germline V gene sequence: CDR1 GTSNPN, CDR2 SVGIG (reference sequence). Trimming took off 0 bases at V and 6 bases at J, with 9 bases between the two ends. CDR3 sequence (DNA): TGTGCCTGGAGTGTACTCAGCGCCAATGAGCAGTTCTTC. Translated, it gives CAWSVLSANEQFF.

Of note for this clone: A read error may produce the germline difference seen at one junction end. V usage is TRBV4-3 and J usage is TRBJ1-1, with D unresolved. The V gene's germline CDR1 is LGHNA and CDR2 YSLEER. The CDR3 length is 14 residues. CDR3 coding DNA: TGCGCCAGCGGCCAAGATCTTAGGAACACTGAAGCTTTCTTT. Translated, it gives CASGQDLRNTEAFF.

The rearrangement joins TRBV9 to TRBJ1-3, with TRBD1 matching 7 bases. J was trimmed by 1 base and V by 1 base; bases with no gene match: 8. This CDR3 contains 17 residues. Germline values: CDR1 SGDLS, CDR2 YYNGEE. CDR3 sequence reads: CASSVLDTGVSGNTIYF. CDR3 coding DNA: TGTGCCAGCAGCGTACTCGACACAGGGGTATCTGGAAACACCATATATTTT.

The chain joins TRBV5-4 to TRBJ2-7; D possibly corresponds to TRBD1 (5 bases). The V end was cut by 0 bases, the J end by 2 bases, with 9 bases between. This CDR3 is built from 14 residues. Germline lookup yields CDR1 SGHNT and CDR2 YYREEE (reference sequence). The chain's CDR3 is CASSLAGNPYEQYF. DNA of the CDR3: TGTGCCAGCAGCTTGGCAGGGAACCCCTACGAGCAGTACTTC.

The genes are TRBV10-3 and TRBJ2-3; weak D call: TRBD1 (5 bases). The CDR3 loop spans 13 amino acids. The germline CDR1 and CDR2 sequences are ENHRY and SYGVKD. Trimming cost V 6 bases and J 4 bases, with 11 bases left between them. The CDR3 sequence is CAIRPQGPDTQYF. The DNA for the CDR3 is TGTGCCATCAGGCCCCAGGGCCCAGATACGCAGTATTTT.